This is a list of T cell receptor beta chains from one sample in a study of blood T cell repertoires in COVID-19. Some clones are missing from TCRdb's copy, which holds only in-frame ones; the method was immunoSEQ multiplex PCR. The sample records about 160,000 clones, around 87% being singletons. The material sequenced was peripheral blood. The receptor source for this set is a man aged 18-30 years with COVID-19, enrolled during active disease. CDR3s include the opening cysteine and the closing phenylalanine or tryptophan. The order of the fields is clone size, J gene, D gene, V gene, CDR3 protein. A D gene is named only where the DNA matches it firmly. Not all rows give a size; the values are once, few, many and, for expanded clones, a class.

clone_size: .
j_call: TRBJ2-7
d_call: .
v_call: TRBV9
cdr3_aa: CASSVLGGQRSSYEQYF

clone_size: .
j_call: TRBJ2-5
d_call: .
v_call: TRBV5-4
cdr3_aa: CASSPSLRQETQYF

clone_size: .
j_call: TRBJ1-2
d_call: TRBD1
v_call: TRBV28
cdr3_aa: CASSSTGEANYGYTF

clone_size: .
j_call: TRBJ2-1
d_call: .
v_call: TRBV5-1
cdr3_aa: CASSLTPIGSSYNEQFF

clone_size: .
j_call: TRBJ2-3
d_call: .
v_call: TRBV27
cdr3_aa: CASSSPNSTDTQYF

clone_size: .
j_call: TRBJ1-1
d_call: TRBD1
v_call: TRBV18
cdr3_aa: CASSPETGGTEAFF

clone_size: .
j_call: TRBJ1-6
d_call: TRBD1
v_call: TRBV29-1
cdr3_aa: CSVRTGPNSPLHF

clone_size: once
j_call: TRBJ2-5
d_call: TRBD1
v_call: TRBV24-1
cdr3_aa: CATRGTDEETQYF

clone_size: .
j_call: TRBJ2-7
d_call: TRBD1
v_call: TRBV11-2
cdr3_aa: CASSRDRDYEQYF

clone_size: .
j_call: TRBJ2-1
d_call: .
v_call: TRBV10-3
cdr3_aa: CAITPKGTGRVFDEQFF

clone_size: .
j_call: TRBJ2-1
d_call: TRBD2
v_call: TRBV28
cdr3_aa: CASSQTSGRSNNEQFF

clone_size: .
j_call: TRBJ2-1
d_call: TRBD1
v_call: TRBV2
cdr3_aa: CASSELGQGAYEQFF

clone_size: .
j_call: TRBJ2-1
d_call: TRBD2
v_call: TRBV19
cdr3_aa: CASSIVHSSGGIRNEQFF

clone_size: .
j_call: TRBJ2-3
d_call: TRBD1
v_call: TRBV30
cdr3_aa: CAWSVVEGGYTDTQYF

clone_size: .
j_call: TRBJ2-4
d_call: .
v_call: TRBV21-1
cdr3_aa: CARTVPGQGLKNIQYF

clone_size: .
j_call: TRBJ2-2
d_call: TRBD1
v_call: TRBV27
cdr3_aa: CASSPGGDTGELFF

clone_size: once
j_call: TRBJ2-6
d_call: .
v_call: TRBV5-4
cdr3_aa: CASSFSYSSGANVLTF

clone_size: .
j_call: TRBJ2-5
d_call: TRBD1
v_call: TRBV28
cdr3_aa: CASSITGAMSQETQYF